These T cell receptor beta chains were read from a single sample in a study of T cells in Graves' hyperthyroidism and ophthalmopathy. From the multiplex PCR reads, TCRdb called clonotypes with MiXCR, one entry per CDR3 protein. The table lists a few hundred thousand distinct CDR3 sequences, roughly 13% of them singletons. Sequencing was done on a sample of blood. Receptors were obtained from a woman aged 40 to 49 with Graves' ophthalmopathy. Each CDR3 is given with its conserved first and last residue. Fields, in order: V gene, J gene, clone size, D gene, CDR3 protein, CDR3 DNA. D genes are given only for firm matches. Clone size is stated in some rows and not others, as once, few, many or a class when expanded.

V gene: TRBV2
J gene: TRBJ2-4
clone size: few
D gene: TRBD1
CDR3 protein: CASSESRGSKNIQYF
CDR3 DNA: TGTGCCAGCAGTGAGAGCAGGGGGTCCAAAAACATTCAGTACTTC

V gene: TRBV20-1
J gene: TRBJ2-2
clone size: few
D gene: NA
CDR3 protein: CSANAWGVAGELFF
CDR3 DNA: TGCAGTGCCAACGCCTGGGGGGTTGCTGGGGAGCTGTTTTTT

V gene: TRBV15
J gene: TRBJ1-2
clone size: NA
D gene: TRBD1
CDR3 protein: CATSRDLVGTVDGYTF
CDR3 DNA: TGTGCCACCAGCAGAGATCTAGTCGGGACAGTCGATGGCTACACCTTC

V gene: TRBV7-6
J gene: TRBJ1-1
clone size: NA
D gene: NA
CDR3 protein: CASSLVGRGPYTEAFF
CDR3 DNA: TGTGCCAGCAGCTTAGTCGGGAGAGGGCCGTACACTGAAGCTTTCTTT

V gene: TRBV28
J gene: TRBJ2-1
clone size: few
D gene: TRBD2
CDR3 protein: CASSVTSGSHNEQFF
CDR3 DNA: TGTGCCAGCAGTGTGACTAGCGGGAGCCACAATGAGCAGTTCTTC

V gene: TRBV9
J gene: TRBJ1-5
clone size: few
D gene: NA
CDR3 protein: CASSVRGNQPQHF
CDR3 DNA: TGTGCCAGCAGCGTAAGGGGAAATCAGCCCCAGCATTTT

V gene: TRBV24-1
J gene: TRBJ2-3
clone size: many
D gene: NA
CDR3 protein: CATSDIPSGRLSTDTQYF
CDR3 DNA: TGTGCCACCAGTGATATACCCTCGGGGCGTCTAAGCACAGATACGCAGTATTTT

V gene: TRBV24-1
J gene: TRBJ2-1
clone size: few
D gene: TRBD2
CDR3 protein: CATGGGSSYNEQFF
CDR3 DNA: TGTGCCACCGGGGGGGGTAGCTCCTACAATGAGCAGTTCTTC

V gene: TRBV24-1
J gene: TRBJ2-4
clone size: NA
D gene: NA
CDR3 protein: CATSDEAKNIQYF
CDR3 DNA: TGTGCCACCAGTGATGAAGCCAAAAACATTCAGTACTTC

V gene: TRBV20-1
J gene: TRBJ2-7
clone size: many
D gene: NA
CDR3 protein: CSGSAGGIGFEQYF
CDR3 DNA: TGCAGTGGCAGCGCAGGGGGGATTGGCTTCGAGCAGTACTTC

V gene: TRBV6-1
J gene: TRBJ1-5
clone size: many
D gene: NA
CDR3 protein: CASSSEQGGNQPQHF
CDR3 DNA: TGTGCCAGCAGTTCCGAGCAGGGAGGCAATCAGCCCCAGCATTTT

V gene: TRBV7-9
J gene: TRBJ2-7
clone size: many
D gene: TRBD1
CDR3 protein: CASRGGTGGYEQYF
CDR3 DNA: TGTGCCAGCCGCGGGGGGACAGGGGGCTACGAGCAGTACTTC

V gene: TRBV12-3/TRBV12-4
J gene: TRBJ2-2
clone size: few
D gene: TRBD2
CDR3 protein: CASSLVSLGGGAWGAGELFF
CDR3 DNA: TGTGCCAGCAGTTTAGTCTCGCTTGGCGGGGGGGCCTGGGGGGCCGGGGAGCTGTTTTTT

V gene: TRBV30
J gene: TRBJ1-1
clone size: NA
D gene: TRBD1
CDR3 protein: CAWRQDRVSEAFF
CDR3 DNA: TGTGCCTGGAGGCAGGACAGGGTATCTGAAGCTTTCTTT

V gene: TRBV27
J gene: TRBJ1-5
clone size: many
D gene: NA
CDR3 protein: CASSLWAGDQPQHF
CDR3 DNA: TGTGCCAGCAGTTTATGGGCAGGGGATCAGCCCCAGCATTTT

V gene: TRBV28
J gene: TRBJ2-7
clone size: many
D gene: NA
CDR3 protein: CASSLSPRGYEQYF
CDR3 DNA: TGTGCCAGCAGTTTATCGCCCAGAGGCTACGAGCAGTACTTC

V gene: TRBV18
J gene: TRBJ1-1
clone size: many
D gene: NA
CDR3 protein: CASSPAQSGTEAFF
CDR3 DNA: TGTGCCAGCTCACCGGCGCAGTCTGGGACTGAAGCTTTCTTT

V gene: TRBV7-9
J gene: TRBJ1-3
clone size: few
D gene: TRBD1
CDR3 protein: CASRQGYSGNTIYF
CDR3 DNA: TGTGCCAGCCGACAGGGCTACTCTGGAAACACCATATATTTT

V gene: TRBV28
J gene: TRBJ1-3
clone size: many
D gene: NA
CDR3 protein: CASSSREGVGGNTIYF
CDR3 DNA: TGTGCCAGCAGTTCTAGGGAGGGGGTCGGTGGAAACACCATATATTTT

V gene: TRBV11-2
J gene: TRBJ2-7
clone size: many
D gene: NA
CDR3 protein: CASSLRWSEQYF
CDR3 DNA: TGTGCCAGCAGCTTACGCTGGTCCGAGCAGTACTTC

V gene: TRBV28
J gene: TRBJ2-7
clone size: many
D gene: TRBD1
CDR3 protein: CASSLDRVKIEQYF
CDR3 DNA: TGTGCCAGCAGTTTAGACAGGGTGAAAATCGAGCAGTACTTC

V gene: TRBV5-5
J gene: TRBJ2-7
clone size: many
D gene: NA
CDR3 protein: CASSRGPALHEQYF
CDR3 DNA: TGTGCCAGCAGCCGCGGGCCGGCCCTCCACGAGCAGTACTTC

V gene: TRBV19
J gene: TRBJ1-2
clone size: once
D gene: TRBD1
CDR3 protein: CASRLEQGYYGYTF
CDR3 DNA: TGTGCCAGTAGATTAGAACAGGGGTACTATGGCTACACCTTC

V gene: TRBV19
J gene: TRBJ2-1
clone size: few
D gene: NA
CDR3 protein: CASSIDNSGYNEQFF
CDR3 DNA: TGTGCCAGTAGTATAGATAACTCAGGGTACAATGAGCAGTTCTTC

V gene: TRBV2
J gene: TRBJ2-5
clone size: many
D gene: NA
CDR3 protein: CASRADPEETQYF
CDR3 DNA: TGTGCCAGCAGGGCGGACCCCGAAGAGACCCAGTACTTC

V gene: TRBV7-9
J gene: TRBJ2-7
clone size: few
D gene: TRBD2
CDR3 protein: CAIMDGGLAVSYEQYF
CDR3 DNA: TGTGCTATAATGGACGGTGGACTAGCGGTCTCCTACGAGCAGTACTTC

V gene: TRBV27
J gene: TRBJ1-5
clone size: many
D gene: TRBD1
CDR3 protein: CASSLVRGQSQPQHF
CDR3 DNA: TGTGCCAGCAGTTTGGTGAGGGGGCAAAGTCAGCCCCAGCATTTT

V gene: TRBV4-1
J gene: TRBJ2-3
clone size: NA
D gene: TRBD2
CDR3 protein: CASSQTGQRGLTDTQYF
CDR3 DNA: TGCGCCAGCAGCCAAACTGGGCAGCGGGGGCTCACAGATACGCAGTATTTT

V gene: TRBV5-1
J gene: TRBJ1-1
clone size: NA
D gene: TRBD1
CDR3 protein: CASSGDRGTEAFF
CDR3 DNA: TGCGCCAGCAGCGGGGACAGGGGGACTGAAGCTTTCTTT

V gene: TRBV15
J gene: TRBJ1-5
clone size: many
D gene: NA
CDR3 protein: CATSRGAGGSQPQHF
CDR3 DNA: TGTGCCACCAGCAGAGGAGCAGGTGGAAGTCAGCCCCAGCATTTT

V gene: TRBV20-1
J gene: TRBJ2-1
clone size: many
D gene: TRBD2
CDR3 protein: CSAPKGSGRVFGEQFF
CDR3 DNA: TGCAGTGCTCCGAAGGGTAGCGGGAGGGTCTTCGGGGAGCAGTTCTTC